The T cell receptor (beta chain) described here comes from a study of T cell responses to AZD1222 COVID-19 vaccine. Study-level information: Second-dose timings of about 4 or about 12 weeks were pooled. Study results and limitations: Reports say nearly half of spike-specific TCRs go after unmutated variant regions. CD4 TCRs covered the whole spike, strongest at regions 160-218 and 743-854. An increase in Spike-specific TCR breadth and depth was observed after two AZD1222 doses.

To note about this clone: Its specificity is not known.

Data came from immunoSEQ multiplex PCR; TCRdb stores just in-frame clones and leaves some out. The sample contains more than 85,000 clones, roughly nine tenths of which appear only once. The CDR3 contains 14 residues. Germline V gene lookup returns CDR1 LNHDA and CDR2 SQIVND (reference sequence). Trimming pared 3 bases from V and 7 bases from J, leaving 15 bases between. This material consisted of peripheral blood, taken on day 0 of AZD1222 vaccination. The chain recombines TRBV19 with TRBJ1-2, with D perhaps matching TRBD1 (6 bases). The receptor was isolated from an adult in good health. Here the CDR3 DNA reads TGTGCCAGTAGTATCGGCAACAGGGTTGGTGGCTACACCTTC. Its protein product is CASSIGNRVGGYTF.